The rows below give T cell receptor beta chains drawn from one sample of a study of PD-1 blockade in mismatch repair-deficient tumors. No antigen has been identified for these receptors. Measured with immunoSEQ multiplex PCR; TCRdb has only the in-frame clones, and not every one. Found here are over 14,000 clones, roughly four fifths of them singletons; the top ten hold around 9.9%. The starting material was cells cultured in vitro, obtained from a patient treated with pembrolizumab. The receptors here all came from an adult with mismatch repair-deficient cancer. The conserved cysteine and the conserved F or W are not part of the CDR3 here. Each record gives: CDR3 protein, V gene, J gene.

CDR3aa: ASSVDSTYNEQF
v_gene: TRBV9
j_gene: TRBJ2-1

CDR3aa: ASSLLGSRGETQY
v_gene: TRBV7-6
j_gene: TRBJ2-5

CDR3aa: ASSRTGQTGANVLT
v_gene: TRBV28
j_gene: TRBJ2-6

CDR3aa: ASSHSGAAMQETQY
v_gene: TRBV7-2
j_gene: TRBJ2-5

CDR3aa: ASGGLAGVGEQF
v_gene: TRBV2
j_gene: TRBJ2-1

CDR3aa: ASSQVRQGAKVTEAF
v_gene: TRBV4-1
j_gene: TRBJ1-1

CDR3aa: ARSLDEDSEAF
v_gene: TRBV5-3
j_gene: TRBJ1-1

CDR3aa: ASSEKVVPPLYNEQF
v_gene: TRBV2
j_gene: TRBJ2-1

CDR3aa: ASSLFSGVSYEQY
v_gene: TRBV11-3
j_gene: TRBJ2-7

CDR3aa: ASSIRGSGANVLT
v_gene: TRBV19
j_gene: TRBJ2-6

CDR3aa: ASSTSGTSGRRVSYEQY
v_gene: TRBV18
j_gene: TRBJ2-7

CDR3aa: ASSQDGHAQY
v_gene: TRBV4-1
j_gene: TRBJ2-5

CDR3aa: ASSITPGQGLRQPQH
v_gene: TRBV19
j_gene: TRBJ1-5

CDR3aa: ASSPNSERGYIQY
v_gene: TRBV18
j_gene: TRBJ2-4

CDR3aa: ASSLDGNQPQH
v_gene: TRBV7-9
j_gene: TRBJ1-5

CDR3aa: ASSIRGRRGGDEQF
v_gene: TRBV19
j_gene: TRBJ2-1

CDR3aa: ASSEWGTNEQF
v_gene: TRBV25-1
j_gene: TRBJ2-1

CDR3aa: ASSHDRLRVPNSPLH
v_gene: TRBV7-2
j_gene: TRBJ1-6

CDR3aa: ASSVSGTAYTEAF
v_gene: TRBV6-1
j_gene: TRBJ1-1

CDR3aa: AISEEGRGNSPLH
v_gene: TRBV10-3
j_gene: TRBJ1-6

CDR3aa: ASSPPSGYGQY
v_gene: TRBV4-2
j_gene: TRBJ2-7

CDR3aa: ASSLIVDKPGNTIY
v_gene: TRBV7-3
j_gene: TRBJ1-3

CDR3aa: ATSRGQAGEGYEQY
v_gene: TRBV15
j_gene: TRBJ2-7

CDR3aa: ASSPLLADTQY
v_gene: TRBV18
j_gene: TRBJ2-3

CDR3aa: ASSHGTSLFPPIMNTEAF
v_gene: TRBV5-1
j_gene: TRBJ1-1

CDR3aa: ASSTGASAF
v_gene: TRBV19
j_gene: TRBJ1-1

CDR3aa: ASSLDYLGGRTYEQY
v_gene: TRBV5-6
j_gene: TRBJ2-7

CDR3aa: ASSFRGRAYTQY
v_gene: TRBV28
j_gene: TRBJ2-3

CDR3aa: SVEPQGARYGYT
v_gene: TRBV29-1
j_gene: TRBJ1-2

CDR3aa: ASSTGQGAYYGYT
v_gene: TRBV28
j_gene: TRBJ1-2

CDR3aa: ASSLAAGGYYGYT
v_gene: TRBV7-8
j_gene: TRBJ1-2

CDR3aa: ASSLGASGGKY
v_gene: TRBV28
j_gene: TRBJ2-3

CDR3aa: ASSQGGSDVRNEQF
v_gene: TRBV4-2
j_gene: TRBJ2-1

CDR3aa: SVDSGPANTGELF
v_gene: TRBV29-1
j_gene: TRBJ2-2

CDR3aa: SVVQGSNSGNTIY
v_gene: TRBV29-1
j_gene: TRBJ1-3

CDR3aa: ASSNWDRVDTQY
v_gene: TRBV19
j_gene: TRBJ2-3

CDR3aa: ASSEGQGEELF
v_gene: TRBV4-2
j_gene: TRBJ2-2

CDR3aa: ASSVSVNTEAF
v_gene: TRBV2
j_gene: TRBJ1-1

CDR3aa: ASSLGGIEQY
v_gene: TRBV11-2
j_gene: TRBJ2-7

CDR3aa: ASSLDLAGVDEQF
v_gene: TRBV5-1
j_gene: TRBJ2-1

CDR3aa: ASSFWPESRANTGELF
v_gene: TRBV28
j_gene: TRBJ2-2

CDR3aa: ASSLGTSGTYEQY
v_gene: TRBV7-2
j_gene: TRBJ2-7

CDR3aa: ASSDEAGGVNEQF
v_gene: TRBV25-1
j_gene: TRBJ2-1

CDR3aa: ASMLGYEQY
v_gene: TRBV10-2
j_gene: TRBJ2-7

CDR3aa: ASSSGYPNTGELF
v_gene: TRBV27
j_gene: TRBJ2-2

CDR3aa: ASSLIGGPNTEAF
v_gene: TRBV7-3
j_gene: TRBJ1-1

CDR3aa: ASSYIGGSNQPQH
v_gene: TRBV6-6
j_gene: TRBJ1-5

CDR3aa: ASSLSFSGQPQH
v_gene: TRBV11-2
j_gene: TRBJ1-5

CDR3aa: ASAMVSEETQY
v_gene: TRBV5-1
j_gene: TRBJ2-5

CDR3aa: ASSLTDSNQPQH
v_gene: TRBV11-2
j_gene: TRBJ1-5

CDR3aa: ASSQGTPDNSPLH
v_gene: TRBV7-6
j_gene: TRBJ1-6

CDR3aa: ASSVVGVQNTEAF
v_gene: TRBV9
j_gene: TRBJ1-1